Below, 8 T cell receptor beta chains from the same sample are listed, as sequenced in a study of blood T cells in healthy people across ages. A second PCR, run for 7 to 11 cycles, used a sample-barcoded 5' primer plus a J-beta primer mix. TCRdb itself ran the 5' RACE reads through MiXCR, one entry per CDR3 protein. The sample holds about 630,000 distinct CDR3 sequences, over 20% seen once. The sample consisted of blood. These receptors originate from a man aged 70 or older in good health.

This clonotype was picked up one time. The chain combines TRBV12-5 with TRBJ2-2; TRBD1 aligns across 9 bases. Germline V lookup: CDR1 LGHNT, CDR2 FRNRAP. With 7 bases clipped from V and 4 bases from J, the junction kept 4 bases outside the gene matches. This CDR3 has 14 amino acids. In nucleotides, the CDR3 is TGTGCTAGTGTGGGACAGGGTGGCACCGGGGAGCTGTTTTTT. This encodes CASVGQGGTGELFF. The full variable domain, its missing parts supplied by reference TRBV12-5 and TRBJ2-2, is DARVTQTPRHKVTEMGQEVTMRCQPILGHNTVFWYRQTMMQGLELLAYFRNRAPLDDSGMPKDRFSAEMPDATLATLKIQPSEPRDSAVYFCASVGQGGTGELFFGEGSRLTVL.

Points on this clonotype: One end of the junction does not line up with germline, which may come from a read error. V usage is TRBV4-1 and J usage is TRBJ1-2; no reliable D call. Germline V gene data show CDR1 as MGHRA and CDR2 as YSYEKL. This CDR3 has 15 residues. CDR3 in amino acids: CAGSLTTLVGYGYTF. The DNA for the CDR3 is TGCGCCGGCAGCCTGACTACCCTGGTCGGCTATGGCTACACCTTC.

A remark on this clonotype: At one end, the junction sequence differs from germline, possibly due to a read error. The rearrangement links TRBV28 to TRBJ2-6; 9 bases fit TRBD2. This CDR3 contains 18 residues. The germline V gene encodes CDR1 MDHEN and CDR2 SYDVKM. The CDR3 DNA follows: TGTGCCAGCAGTTTAATTCTAGCGGGAAGCTCTGGGGCCAACGCCCTGACTTTC. Its protein product is CASSLILAGSSGANALTF.

The J gene is TRBJ1-5, the V gene TRBV5-1, with a tentative D call TRBD1 (6 bases). Germline assignment: CDR1 SGHRS and CDR2 YFSETQ. V was pared by 0 bases and J by 7 bases, with 14 bases between. CDR3 size: 15 residues. CDR3 DNA sequence: TGCGCCAGCAGCTTGGGTGCAGGGGAAGGGCAGCCCCAGCATTTT. Translated, it gives CASSLGAGEGQPQHF.

The genes are TRBV5-1 and TRBJ2-2; tentatively, D is TRBD2 (6 bases). Germline CDR1 is SGHRS and CDR2 is YFSETQ. The V and J ends lost 8 bases and 6 bases respectively, with 17 bases between them. The CDR3 runs to 14 residues. The CDR3 DNA reads TGCGCCAGTACAGAAGGAGGGTGGCCCGGGGAGCTGTTTTTT. Translating gives CASTEGGWPGELFF.

The V and J genes are TRBV7-2 and TRBJ1-1; no firm D call. The CDR3 contains 14 residues. Trimming cost V 3 bases and J 2 bases, with 10 bases left between them. Germline loops: CDR1 SGHTA, CDR2 FQGNSA. The DNA for the CDR3 is TGTGCCAGCAGCTTTAAGGGCGGCAACACTGAAGCTTTCTTT. This encodes CASSFKGGNTEAFF.

The chain has TRBV5-1 and TRBJ2-3; D may be TRBD1 or TRBD2 (5 bases each). The germline V gene encodes CDR1 SGHRS and CDR2 YFSETQ. The germline V and J ends were trimmed by 1 base and 10 bases, with 22 bases remaining between them. The CDR3 is made up of 16 amino acids. CDR3 sequence: CASSLSPGPLSRPQYF. In DNA, the CDR3 is TGCGCCAGCAGCTTGTCCCCGGGACCGCTCAGTAGACCGCAGTATTTT.

This clonotype was seen many times. The genes are TRBV15 and TRBJ2-1; 10 nucleotides align to TRBD2. The CDR3 sequence is 19 residues long. V dropped 4 bases and J dropped 7; count of bases not matched to a gene: 19. The germline V gene has CDR1 LNHNV and CDR2 YYDKDF (reference sequence). CDR3 nucleotides: TGTGCCACCAGCATGGGACTCAGCCAAAGCGGGAGGGCGGCGAATGAGCAGTTCTTC. Translation gives CATSMGLSQSGRAANEQFF.